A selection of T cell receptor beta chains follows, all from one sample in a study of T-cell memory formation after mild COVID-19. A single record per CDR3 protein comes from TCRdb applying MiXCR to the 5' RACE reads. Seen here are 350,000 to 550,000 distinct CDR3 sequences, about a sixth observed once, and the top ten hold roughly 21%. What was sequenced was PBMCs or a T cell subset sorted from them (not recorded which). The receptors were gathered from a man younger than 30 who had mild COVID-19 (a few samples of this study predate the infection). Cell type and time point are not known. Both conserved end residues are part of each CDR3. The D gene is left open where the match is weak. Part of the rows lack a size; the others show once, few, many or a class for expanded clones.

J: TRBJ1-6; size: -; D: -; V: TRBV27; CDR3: CASSLERDSPLHF; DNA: TGTGCCAGCAGTTTAGAAAGGGATTCACCCCTCCACTTT
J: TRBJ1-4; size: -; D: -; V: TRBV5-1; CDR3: CASSVDRATNEKLFF; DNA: TGCGCCAGCAGCGTCGACAGAGCAACTAATGAAAAACTGTTTTTT
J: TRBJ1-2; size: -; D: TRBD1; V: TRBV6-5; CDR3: CASSLDRGPTPDGYTF; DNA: TGTGCCAGCAGTTTGGACAGGGGCCCAACCCCCGACGGCTACACCTTC
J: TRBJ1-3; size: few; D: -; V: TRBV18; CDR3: CASTQVVSGNTIYF; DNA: TGTGCCAGCACACAGGTCGTCTCTGGAAACACCATATATTTT
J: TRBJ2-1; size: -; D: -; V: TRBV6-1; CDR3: CASIFGQTRNNEQFF; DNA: TGTGCCAGCATTTTCGGACAGACTCGGAACAATGAGCAGTTCTTC
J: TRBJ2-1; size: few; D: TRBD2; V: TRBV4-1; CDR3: CASSQDIISGRVHNEQFF; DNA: TGCGCCAGCAGCCAAGATATTATTTCGGGGAGGGTGCACAATGAGCAGTTCTTC
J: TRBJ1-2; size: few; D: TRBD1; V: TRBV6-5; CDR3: CASSYFPGQGTGYTF; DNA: TGTGCCAGCAGCTACTTTCCGGGACAGGGGACGGGCTACACCTTC
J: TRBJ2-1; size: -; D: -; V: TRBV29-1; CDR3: CSVEMGEQFF; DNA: TGCAGCGTCGAGATGGGGGAGCAGTTCTTC
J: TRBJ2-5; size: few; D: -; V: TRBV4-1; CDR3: CASSVARLGREETQYF; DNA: TGCGCCAGCAGCGTAGCAAGACTGGGACGGGAAGAGACCCAGTACTTC
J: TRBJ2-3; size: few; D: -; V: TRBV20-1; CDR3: CGLPDTGTDTQYF; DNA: TGCGGGCTTCCGGATACGGGCACAGATACGCAGTATTTT
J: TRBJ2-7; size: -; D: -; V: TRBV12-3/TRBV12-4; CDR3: CASTYASYEQYF; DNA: TGTGCCAGCACCTACGCCTCCTACGAGCAGTACTTC
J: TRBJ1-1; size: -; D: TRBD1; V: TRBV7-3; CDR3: CASSLGPGQENMNTEAFF; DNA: TGTGCCAGCAGCTTAGGGCCAGGACAGGAAAACATGAACACTGAAGCTTTCTTT
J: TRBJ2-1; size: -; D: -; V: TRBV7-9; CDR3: CASSRDVNEQFF; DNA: TGTGCCAGCAGCAGGGACGTGAATGAGCAGTTCTTC
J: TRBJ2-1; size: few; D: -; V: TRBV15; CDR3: CDTSRLTSIEQFF; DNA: TGTGACACCAGCAGACTCACCAGTATTGAGCAGTTCTTC
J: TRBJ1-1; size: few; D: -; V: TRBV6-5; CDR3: CASSYRGGTFF; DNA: TGTGCCAGCAGTTACCGGGGCGGAACTTTCTTT
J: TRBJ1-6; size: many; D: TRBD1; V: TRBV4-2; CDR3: CASSQVTGGNSPLHF; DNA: TGTGCCAGCAGCCAAGTGACAGGGGGCAATTCACCCCTCCACTTT
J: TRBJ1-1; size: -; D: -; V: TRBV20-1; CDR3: CSARAGTANTEAFF; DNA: TGCAGTGCTAGGGCCGGGACCGCGAACACTGAAGCTTTCTTT
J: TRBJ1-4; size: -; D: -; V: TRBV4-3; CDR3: CASSQVHVGTTNEKLFF; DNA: TGCGCCAGCAGCCAAGTTCATGTGGGGACAACTAATGAAAAACTGTTTTTT
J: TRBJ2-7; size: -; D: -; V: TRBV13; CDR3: CASSWLLSSEQYF; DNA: TGTGCCAGCAGCTGGCTTTTAAGCAGCGAGCAGTACTTC
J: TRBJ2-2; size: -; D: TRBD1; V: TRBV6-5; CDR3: CASRTWTGDTGELFF; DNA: TGTGCCAGCAGGACATGGACAGGGGACACCGGGGAGCTGTTTTTT
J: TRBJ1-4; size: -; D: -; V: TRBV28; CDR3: CASSDGGAENEKLFF; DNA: TGTGCCAGCAGTGACGGGGGGGCCGAGAATGAAAAACTGTTTTTT
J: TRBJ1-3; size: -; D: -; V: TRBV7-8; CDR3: CASSPRGPSGNTIYF; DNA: TGTGCCAGCAGCCCAAGAGGTCCCTCTGGAAACACCATATATTTT
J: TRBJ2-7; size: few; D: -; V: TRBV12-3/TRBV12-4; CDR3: CASSSSYYEQYF; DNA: TGTGCCAGCAGTTCATCCTACTACGAGCAGTACTTC
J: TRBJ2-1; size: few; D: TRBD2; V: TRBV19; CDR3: CASSIGLAGRSSYNEQFF; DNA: TGTGCCAGTAGTATTGGACTAGCGGGGAGGAGCTCCTACAATGAGCAGTTCTTC
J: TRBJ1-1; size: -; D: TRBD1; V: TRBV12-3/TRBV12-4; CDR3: CASSLGGGQGYTEAFF; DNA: TGTGCCAGCAGCCTAGGGGGGGGACAGGGGTATACTGAAGCTTTCTTT
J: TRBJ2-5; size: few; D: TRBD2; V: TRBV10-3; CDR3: CAISDWGGETQYF; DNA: TGTGCCATCAGTGACTGGGGGGGAGAGACCCAGTACTTC
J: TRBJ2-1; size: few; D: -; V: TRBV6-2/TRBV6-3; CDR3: CASRGVRLYNEQFF; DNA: TGTGCCAGCAGAGGGGTCCGACTGTACAATGAGCAGTTCTTC
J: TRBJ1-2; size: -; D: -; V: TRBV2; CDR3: CASTLDRLLGYTF; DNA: TGTGCCAGCACCTTGGACAGACTTCTTGGCTACACCTTC
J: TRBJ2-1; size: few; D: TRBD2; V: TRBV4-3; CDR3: CASSQDRGGGNEQFF; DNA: TGCGCCAGCAGCCAAGATCGTGGCGGGGGGAATGAGCAGTTCTTC
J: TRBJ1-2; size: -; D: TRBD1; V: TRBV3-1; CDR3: CASSLEQGKAGYTF; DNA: TGTGCCAGCAGCCTCGAACAGGGGAAGGCTGGCTACACCTTC
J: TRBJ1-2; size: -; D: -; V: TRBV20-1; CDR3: CSASETNYGYTF; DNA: TGCAGTGCTAGTGAGACTAACTATGGCTACACCTTC
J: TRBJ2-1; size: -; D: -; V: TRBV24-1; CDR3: CAILTGRDEQFF; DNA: TGTGCCATCCTAACAGGGCGGGATGAGCAGTTCTTC
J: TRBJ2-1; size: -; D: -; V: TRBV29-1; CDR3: CSVGGAGEQFF; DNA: TGCAGCGTTGGAGGGGCGGGGGAGCAGTTCTTC
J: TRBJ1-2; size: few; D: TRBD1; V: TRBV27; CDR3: CASSFGTGGSPYGYTF; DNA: TGTGCCAGCAGTTTCGGGACAGGGGGCTCGCCCTATGGCTACACCTTC
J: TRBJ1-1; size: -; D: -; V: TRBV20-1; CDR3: CSAREVNTEAFF; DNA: TGCAGTGCTAGGGAGGTGAACACTGAAGCTTTCTTT
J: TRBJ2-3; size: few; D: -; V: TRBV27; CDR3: CASSFMYTDTQYF; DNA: TGTGCCAGCAGTTTCATGTACACAGATACGCAGTATTTT
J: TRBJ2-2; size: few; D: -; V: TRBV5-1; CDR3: CASSPGQLGNTGELFF; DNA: TGCGCCAGCAGCCCGGGCCAGTTGGGGAACACCGGGGAGCTGTTTTTT
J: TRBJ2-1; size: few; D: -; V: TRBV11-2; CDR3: CASSSRSHPKGNEQFF; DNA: TGTGCCAGCAGCTCGCGTTCCCACCCCAAGGGAAATGAGCAGTTCTTC
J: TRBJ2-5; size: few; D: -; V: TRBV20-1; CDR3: CSARGQREQETQYF; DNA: TGCAGTGCTAGAGGCCAGAGGGAGCAAGAGACCCAGTACTTC
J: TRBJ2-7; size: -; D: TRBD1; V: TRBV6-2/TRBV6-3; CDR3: CASSLIGTGGYEQYF; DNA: TGTGCCAGCAGCCTTATAGGGACAGGGGGCTACGAGCAGTACTTC
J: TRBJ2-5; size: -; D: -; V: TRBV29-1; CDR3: CSVRGSEQETQYF; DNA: TGCAGCGTTCGGGGGTCAGAACAAGAGACCCAGTACTTC
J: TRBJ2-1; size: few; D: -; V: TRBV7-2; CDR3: CASSPRVGSSYNEQFF; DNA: TGTGCCAGCAGCCCTAGAGTGGGGAGCTCCTACAATGAGCAGTTCTTC
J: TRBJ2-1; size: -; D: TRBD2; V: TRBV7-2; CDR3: CASSPPGLVGEQFF; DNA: TGTGCAAGCAGCCCCCCGGGACTAGTCGGTGAGCAGTTCTTC
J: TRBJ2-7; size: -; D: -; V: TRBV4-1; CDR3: CASSRAGGLSYEQYF; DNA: TGCGCCAGCAGCCGAGCCGGGGGCCTCTCCTACGAGCAGTACTTC
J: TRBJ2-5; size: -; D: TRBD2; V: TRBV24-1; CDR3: CATSDDGTSGVKETQYF; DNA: TGTGCCACCAGTGACGATGGGACTAGTGGGGTCAAAGAGACCCAGTACTTC
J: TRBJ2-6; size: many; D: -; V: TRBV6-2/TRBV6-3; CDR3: CASRSSGANVLTF; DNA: TGTGCCAGCAGAAGCTCTGGGGCCAACGTCCTGACTTTC
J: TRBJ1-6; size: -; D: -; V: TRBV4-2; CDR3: CASSQDGQGINSPLHF; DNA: TGTGCCAGCAGCCAAGATGGCCAGGGGATAAATTCACCCCTCCACTTT